The source of this TCR beta chain is a study of control samples from healthy donors and cancer patients. V was cut by 2 bases and J by 0 bases, with 11 bases left in between. The CDR3 loop spans 16 amino acids. Per germline, CDR1 MNHEY and CDR2 SMNVEV (reference sequence). The protocol was immunoSEQ multiplex PCR, while the TCRdb copy is restricted to in-frame clones and leaves out a portion. The sample gives over 70,000 clones, less than 90% of which show up once; roughly a tenth is in the top ten. The chain employs TRBV27 and TRBJ2-1; D is undetermined. Sequencing was performed on PBMCs. The sequence was collected from a woman aged 45-65 years with colorectal cancer. CDR3 bases: TGTGCCAGCAGTTTACCCCCCTATAGCTCCTACAATGAGCAGTTCTTC. It encodes CASSLPPYSSYNEQFF.